This T cell receptor (beta chain) was obtained from a study of neurological immune-mediated disorders. Via MiXCR, TCRdb re-called the 5' RACE reads, giving one row per CDR3 protein. The data hold over 55,000 distinct CDR3 sequences, with about 10% observed a single time. Between the trimmed V and J ends, which lost 2 bases and 5 bases, there was a span of 12 bases. Looked up from germline, CDR1 is LGHDT and CDR2 is YNNKEL (reference sequence). The CDR3 has 14 amino acids. This clonotype was counted ten times or more. The time point here: longitudinal time-point 1 (baseline). The rearrangement uses TRBV3-1 and TRBJ2-5, with D possibly called TRBD1 or TRBD2 (5 bases each). This receptor was taken from a male donor with HTLV-1-associated myelopathy (HAM/TSP). The sample comprised PBMCs. The CDR3 sequence is CASSQQPWGETQYF. CDR3 DNA sequence: TGTGCCAGCAGCCAACAACCATGGGGGGAGACCCAGTACTTC.